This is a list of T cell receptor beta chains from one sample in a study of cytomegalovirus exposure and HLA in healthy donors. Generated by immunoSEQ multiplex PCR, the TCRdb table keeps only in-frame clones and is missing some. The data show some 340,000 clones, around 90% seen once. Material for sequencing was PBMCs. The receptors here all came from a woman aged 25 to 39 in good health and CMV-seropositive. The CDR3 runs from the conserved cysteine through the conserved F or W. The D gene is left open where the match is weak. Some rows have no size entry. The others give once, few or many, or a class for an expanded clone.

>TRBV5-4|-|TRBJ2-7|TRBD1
TGTGCCAGCAGCTTGGCGGTCCGACAGGGATCCCTCTACGAGCAGTACTTC
CASSLAVRQGSLYEQYF
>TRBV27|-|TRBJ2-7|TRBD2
TGTGCCAGCAGTTGGGGACTAGCGCCTTCCTACGAGCAGTACTTC
CASSWGLAPSYEQYF
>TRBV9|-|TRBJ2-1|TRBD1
TGTGCCAGCAGCCCGGGACAGGGCTACAATGAGCAGTTCTTC
CASSPGQGYNEQFF
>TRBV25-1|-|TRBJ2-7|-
TGTGCCAGCGGGAACGGCGCGGCCTACGAGCAGTACTTC
CASGNGAAYEQYF
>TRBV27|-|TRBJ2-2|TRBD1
TGTGCCAGCAGAGGACAGGGTAGGACCGGGGAGCTGTTTTTT
CASRGQGRTGELFF
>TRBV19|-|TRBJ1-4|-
TGTGCCAGTAGTATAGGGGGCCTCACGGAAAAACTGTTTTTT
CASSIGGLTEKLFF
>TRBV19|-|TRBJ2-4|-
TGTGCCAGTAGTAAAAGAGAGGTTGTAGGATTTCCATTAGCCAAAAACATTCAGTACTTC
CASSKREVVGFPLAKNIQYF
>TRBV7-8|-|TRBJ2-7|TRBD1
TGTGCCAGCAGCTTACCGCGGGACAGGGGGATATCCTACGAGCAGTACTTC
CASSLPRDRGISYEQYF
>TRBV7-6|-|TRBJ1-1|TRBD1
TGTGCCAGCAGCTTAGCTCCGACAGGGGCGGTGACTGAAGCTTTCTTT
CASSLAPTGAVTEAFF
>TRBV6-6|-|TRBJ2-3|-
TGTGCCAGCAGTTACGGGGCCGGGAATACGCAGTATTTT
CASSYGAGNTQYF
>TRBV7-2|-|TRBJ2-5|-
TGTGCCAGCAGAACTAGAATGTCCACAGAGACCCAGTACTTC
CASRTRMSTETQYF
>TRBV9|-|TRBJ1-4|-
TGTGCCAGCAGCGTAGAGTCCCTACTGGCATCAACTAATGAAAAACTGTTTTTT
CASSVESLLASTNEKLFF
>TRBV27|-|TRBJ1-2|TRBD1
TGTGCCAGCAAGACACGGGACAGGGGGGACTATGGCTACACCTTC
CASKTRDRGDYGYTF
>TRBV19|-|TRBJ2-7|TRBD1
TGTGCCAGTAGTATACAGACAGGGGTCCCCCACGAGCAGTACTTC
CASSIQTGVPHEQYF
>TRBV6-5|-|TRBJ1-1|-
TGTGCCAGCAGTTACATAGAGGAGTTATTGAACACTGAAGCTTTCTTT
CASSYIEELLNTEAFF
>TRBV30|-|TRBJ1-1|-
TGTGCCTGGAGTGCTAGGGTGGACACTGAAGCTTTCTTT
CAWSARVDTEAFF
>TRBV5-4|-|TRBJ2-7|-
TGTGCCAGCAGCTTGGGGGACAAGACCTACGAGCAGTACTTC
CASSLGDKTYEQYF
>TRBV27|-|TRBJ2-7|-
TGTGCCAGCAGTTCCTCGGAAACGGGACTCATCTCCTACGAGCAGTACTTC
CASSSSETGLISYEQYF
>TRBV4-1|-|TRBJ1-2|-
TGCGCCAGCAGCCATGGACAGAACTATGGCTACACCTTC
CASSHGQNYGYTF
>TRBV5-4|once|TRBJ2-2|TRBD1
TGTGCCAGCAGCTCCGCCGGGACAGCGAACACCGGGGAGCTGTTTTTT
CASSSAGTANTGELFF
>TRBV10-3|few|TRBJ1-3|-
TGTGCCATCAATACAGGAGGTGGAAACACCATATATTTT
CAINTGGGNTIYF
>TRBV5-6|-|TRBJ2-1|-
TGTGCCAGCAGCTTGGTCCCAACAGGGTTTGACAATGAGCAGTTCTTC
CASSLVPTGFDNEQFF
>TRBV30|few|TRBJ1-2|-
TGTGCCTGGAGTATCGCGACAGCCTATGGCTACACCTTC
CAWSIATAYGYTF
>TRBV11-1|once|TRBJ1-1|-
TGTGCCAGCAGCTTTGACCAGGGTTCCACTGAAGCTTTCTTT
CASSFDQGSTEAFF
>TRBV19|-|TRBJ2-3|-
TGTGCCAGTAGACAGGAATTTAGCACAGATACGCAGTATTTT
CASRQEFSTDTQYF
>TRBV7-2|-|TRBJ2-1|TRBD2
TGTGCCAGCAGCTTGGATAGCGGGAGACCCAATGAGCAGTTCTTC
CASSLDSGRPNEQFF
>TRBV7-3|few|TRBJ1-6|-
TGTGCCAGCAGACAACAGGCGACGGATAATTCACCCCTCCACTTT
CASRQQATDNSPLHF
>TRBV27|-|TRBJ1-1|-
TGTGCCAGCAGCCCCCTGGGGATGAACACTGAAGCTTTCTTT
CASSPLGMNTEAFF
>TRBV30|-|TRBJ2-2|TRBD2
TGTGCCTGGAGTAAGGCGGGGGACTTGAACACCGGGGAGCTGTTTTTT
CAWSKAGDLNTGELFF
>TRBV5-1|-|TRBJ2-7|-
TGCGCCAGCAGCTTGGGGACGGTCTCCTACGAGCAGTACTTC
CASSLGTVSYEQYF
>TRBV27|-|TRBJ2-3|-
TGTGCCAGCAGTTTATCTACCCCCTCTGATACGCAGTATTTT
CASSLSTPSDTQYF
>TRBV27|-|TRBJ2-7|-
TGTGCCAGCAGTTGGCACTTCTACGAGCAGTACTTC
CASSWHFYEQYF
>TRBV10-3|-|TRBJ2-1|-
TGTGCCATCAGTGAGTCAAACTACAATGAGCAGTTCTTC
CAISESNYNEQFF
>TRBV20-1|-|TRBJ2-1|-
TGCAGTGCTAGAGACGTAAATGAGCAGTTCTTC
CSARDVNEQFF
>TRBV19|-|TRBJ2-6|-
TGTGCCAGTAGTAGCGGACATACTGGGGCCAACGTCCTGACTTTC
CASSSGHTGANVLTF
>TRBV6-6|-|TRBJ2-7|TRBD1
TGTGCCAGCAGCGGTGGACAGGGGACTGTGTACGAGCAGTACTTC
CASSGGQGTVYEQYF
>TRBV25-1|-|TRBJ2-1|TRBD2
TGTGCCAGCAGTGAACTATTAAGCGGGAGGGCACATGAGCAGTTCTTC
CASSELLSGRAHEQFF
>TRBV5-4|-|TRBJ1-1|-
TGTGCCAGCAGCTCCATCCCCCTTCGGGACGACACTGAAGCTTTCTTT
CASSSIPLRDDTEAFF